These 22 T cell receptor beta chains were sequenced from one sample in a study of CD8+ T cells in alopecia areata. cDNA reverse transcribed from extracted RNA served as the sequencing template. Profiled with immunoSEQ multiplex PCR; TCRdb holds only in-frame clones, not every one. Among 150,000 to 200,000 clones listed, under 80% were seen once. The sample's treatment: oral pan-JAK inhibitor, 5-10 mg twice daily. Here the sequenced sample was CD4+ T cells sorted from blood, taken around week 49, from a patient treated with tofacitinib. The origin of the receptors is a human donor with alopecia areata.

The gene calls are TRBV6-5 and TRBJ1-1, with a tentative D call TRBD1 (5 bases). The CDR3 totals 13 residues. V was clipped by 1 base and J by 7 bases, with 10 bases between them. CDR1 and CDR2 (germline): MNHEY, SVGAGI. The CDR3 DNA sequence: TGTGCCAGCAGTTACTTGGCCGGGGGTGAAGCTTTCTTT. Its translation is CASSYLAGGEAFF.

This chain uses TRBV30 with TRBJ1-4; 10 nucleotides line up with TRBD1. CDR1 is GTSNPN and CDR2 is SVGIG in the germline V gene (reference sequence). The CDR3 covers 15 residues. After removal of 0 bases from V and 8 bases from J, the junction contained 6 bases not matched to a gene. Here the CDR3 DNA reads TGTGCCTGGAGTGTCTGGGGGACAGGGGAAGAAAAACTGTTTTTT. Its protein is CAWSVWGTGEEKLFF.

The chain carries TRBV5-1 and TRBJ1-1, with unresolved D. The CDR3 is made up of 12 amino acids. V gave up 0 bases and J gave up 8 bases, with 8 bases separating them. CDR1 and CDR2 (germline): SGHRS, YFSETQ. In nucleotides, the CDR3 is TGCGCCAGCAGCTTGGACCTTCAGGAAGCTTTCTTT. Encoded protein: CASSLDLQEAFF.

V is TRBV29-1 and J is TRBJ2-1, with a possible D match to TRBD1 (6 bases). CDR3 length equals 15 residues. V was shortened by 2 bases and J by 4 bases, with 15 bases between the two germline ends. The germline V gene has CDR1 SQVTM and CDR2 ANQGSEA. Here the CDR3 DNA reads TGCAGCGTTGAACCTCCGGGACACTTTTACAATGAGCAGTTCTTC. Protein sequence: CSVEPPGHFYNEQFF.

V gene TRBV5-1 combines with J gene TRBJ1-1; 8 nucleotides align to TRBD1. This CDR3 spans 14 amino acids. V shed 3 bases, J shed 2 bases, and the junction held 3 bases outside the gene matches. Germline V lookup: CDR1 SGHRS, CDR2 YFSETQ. CDR3 sequence reads: CASSSTGVNTEAFF. CDR3 nucleotides: TGCGCCAGCAGCTCGACAGGGGTAAACACTGAAGCTTTCTTT.

The gene calls are TRBV7-2 and TRBJ2-3; a weak D match, TRBD2 (5 bases). The V end lost 1 base, the J end lost 1 base, and 12 bases lay between the germline ends. The CDR3 runs 16 residues. CDR1 and CDR2 from the germline V gene are SGHTA and FQGNSA. The CDR3 reads CASSLGGSGRTDTQYF. The CDR3 nucleotides are TGTGCCAGCAGCTTAGGAGGGTCGGGTCGCACAGATACGCAGTATTTT.

This clone was counted only a few times. In the same sample, other DNA sequences code for this CDR3. J is TRBJ1-2 and V is TRBV29-1, with D unresolved. The CDR3 contains 12 residues. Trimming stripped 4 bases from V and 2 bases from J, with 8 bases between. The germline V gene has CDR1 SQVTM and CDR2 ANQGSEA. The CDR3: CSVVGGNYGYTF. CDR3 in DNA: TGCAGCGTTGTAGGCGGGAACTATGGCTACACCTTC.

The gene calls are TRBV7-2 and TRBJ1-2; perhaps TRBD1 as D (6 bases). This CDR3 has 15 amino acids. The germline V gene encodes CDR1 SGHTA and CDR2 FQGNSA. V lost 1 base and J 4 bases, leaving 13 bases between the germline ends. In DNA, the CDR3 is TGTGCCAGCAGCTTAGTTGGGGACATCGTCTATGGCTACACCTTC. Translating gives CASSLVGDIVYGYTF.

The chain combines TRBV30 with TRBJ1-2, with D possibly matching TRBD1 (5 bases). The CDR3 consists of 13 residues. Germline-derived CDR1 and CDR2 are GTSNPN and SVGIG (reference sequence). V was trimmed by 1 base and J by 5 bases, leaving 11 bases between them. CDR3 sequence: CAWSGQLTYGYTF. The CDR3 DNA reads TGTGCCTGGAGTGGACAGCTAACTTATGGCTACACCTTC.

The chain is built from TRBV21-1 and TRBJ2-7. TRBV21-1 represents a pseudogene. The CDR3 consists of 14 residues. Here the CDR3 reads CASSSRVLSYEQYF. DNA for the CDR3: TGTGCCAGCAGCAGTAGGGTCCTCTCCTACGAGCAGTACTTC.

The rearrangement uses TRBV27 and TRBJ1-2; D is possibly TRBD1 (5 bases). Germline CDR1 is MNHEY and CDR2 is SMNVEV (reference sequence). Between the trimmed V and J ends, which lost 5 bases and 4 bases, there was a span of 11 bases. This CDR3 is 13 amino acids long. The CDR3 protein is CASSPARAYGYTF. The CDR3 DNA reads as TGTGCCAGCAGTCCGGCCAGGGCCTATGGCTACACCTTC.

This clone was counted a few times. V and J are TRBV30 and TRBJ2-5; D may be TRBD2 (6 bases). This CDR3 is built from 14 residues. In germline, CDR1 is GTSNPN, CDR2 SVGIG (reference sequence). Trimming took 3 bases from V and 1 from J, leaving 12 bases between them. The CDR3 region is CAWRGGDVQETQYF. Here the CDR3 DNA reads TGTGCCTGGAGGGGGGGAGATGTCCAAGAGACCCAGTACTTC.

V and J are TRBV14 and TRBJ1-1; D is ambiguous. V gave up 1 base and J gave up 5 bases, with 14 bases separating them. From germline, CDR1 is SGHDN and CDR2 FVKESK. The CDR3 runs to 15 residues. Here the CDR3 DNA reads TGTGCCAGCAGCCAAGTTTACGGAAGGGCTACTGAAGCTTTCTTT. Translation gives CASSQVYGRATEAFF.

This clone has more than one count but fewer than ten. The chain has TRBV27 and TRBJ2-2, with 7 bases matching TRBD1. Germline-derived CDR1 and CDR2 are MNHEY and SMNVEV (reference sequence). The CDR3 has 15 amino acids. V shed 7 bases, J shed 5 bases, and the junction held 10 bases outside the gene matches. CDR3 residues: CASTSTGSTTGELFF. DNA for the CDR3: TGTGCCAGCACCTCGACAGGGTCGACGACCGGGGAGCTGTTTTTT.

This clone was seen at least ten times. The rearrangement uses TRBV7-2 and TRBJ2-5; unclear D gene. CDR3 length: 14 residues. Germline V lookup: CDR1 SGHTA, CDR2 FQGNSA. V dropped 0 bases and J dropped 5 bases, with 10 bases sitting between them. The CDR3 loop is CASSLALFPETQYF. DNA for the CDR3: TGTGCCAGCAGCTTAGCGTTATTCCCGGAGACCCAGTACTTC.

This clone has a handful of counts. The chain recombines TRBV29-1 with TRBJ2-3; D is possibly TRBD1 (6 bases). The CDR3 is made up of 13 amino acids. V was pared by 7 bases and J by 0 bases, with 11 bases between. The germline CDR1 and CDR2 sequences are SQVTM and ANQGSEA. CDR3: CSANQGSTDTQYF. The CDR3 DNA reads as TGCAGCGCCAATCAGGGGAGCACAGATACGCAGTATTTT.

The genes are TRBV29-1 and TRBJ1-2; 9 nucleotides line up with TRBD1. The CDR3 consists of 13 residues. J lost 2 bases, V lost 4 bases, and 2 bases had no gene match. Germline V lookup: CDR1 SQVTM, CDR2 ANQGSEA. In DNA form, the CDR3 reads TGCAGCGTTGGGACAGGGGTGAACTATGGCTACACCTTC. Translation gives CSVGTGVNYGYTF. The variable domain in full, completed from reference TRBV29-1 and TRBJ1-2, reads SAVISQKPSRDICQRGTSLTIQCQVDSQVTMMFWYRQQPGQSLTLIATANQGSEATYESGFVIDKFPISRPNLTFSTLTVSNMSPEDSSIYLCSVGTGVNYGYTFGSGTRLTVV.

The V and J genes are TRBV7-3 and TRBJ1-6, with D unresolved. Trimming took off 5 bases at V and 9 bases at J, with 11 bases between the two ends. This CDR3 is built from 13 residues. Germline V lookup: CDR1 SGHTA, CDR2 FQGTGA. The CDR3 sequence is CASSPDSLSPLHF. DNA for the CDR3: TGTGCCAGCAGCCCCGACTCTCTTTCACCCCTCCACTTT. The complete variable domain, with remaining parts taken from reference TRBV7-3 and TRBJ1-6, reads GAGVSQTPSNKVTEKGKYVELRCDPISGHTALYWYRQSLGQGPEFLIYFQGTGAADDSGLPNDRFFAVRPEGSVSTLKIQRTERGDSAVYLCASSPDSLSPLHFGNGTRLTVT.

The rearrangement joins TRBV29-1 to TRBJ2-7; D gene ambiguous. Germline V gives CDR1 SQVTM, CDR2 ANQGSEA. V was trimmed by 3 bases and J by 1 base, leaving 7 bases between them. The CDR3 sequence is 12 residues long. CDR3 nucleotides: TGCAGCGTTGAGTCAGGTTCCTACGAGCAGTACTTC. Translation: CSVESGSYEQYF.

The chain is built from TRBV7-8 and TRBJ2-7, with 7 bases fitting TRBD2. The CDR3 covers 13 residues. Trimming took 5 bases from V and 4 from J; bases not matched to a gene: 5. Per the germline V gene, CDR1 is SGHVS and CDR2 is FQNEAQ. CDR3 DNA sequence: TGTGCCAGCAGCCGGGACTACTCTTACGAGCAGTACTTC. This sequence encodes CASSRDYSYEQYF.

The rearrangement uses TRBV4-3 and TRBJ2-3, with D perhaps matching TRBD2 (6 bases). This CDR3 region has 17 residues. Germline assignment: CDR1 LGHNA and CDR2 YSLEER. The ends were cut back, 0 bases at V and 2 bases at J, with 15 bases in the middle. Written as DNA, the CDR3 is TGCGCCAGCAGCCAAGACCTAAAGGGACTCCACACAGATACGCAGTATTTT. This sequence encodes CASSQDLKGLHTDTQYF.

This clone showed up just a few times. The rearrangement joins TRBV6-5 to TRBJ1-5, with 8 bases identical to TRBD1. V gave up 6 bases and J gave up 5 bases; unmatched junction bases: 9. The CDR3 is 15 amino acids. Germline loops: CDR1 MNHEY, CDR2 SVGAGI. The CDR3 here is CASSPGTGHYQPQHF. The DNA for the CDR3 is TGTGCCAGCAGCCCTGGGACAGGCCATTATCAGCCCCAGCATTTT.